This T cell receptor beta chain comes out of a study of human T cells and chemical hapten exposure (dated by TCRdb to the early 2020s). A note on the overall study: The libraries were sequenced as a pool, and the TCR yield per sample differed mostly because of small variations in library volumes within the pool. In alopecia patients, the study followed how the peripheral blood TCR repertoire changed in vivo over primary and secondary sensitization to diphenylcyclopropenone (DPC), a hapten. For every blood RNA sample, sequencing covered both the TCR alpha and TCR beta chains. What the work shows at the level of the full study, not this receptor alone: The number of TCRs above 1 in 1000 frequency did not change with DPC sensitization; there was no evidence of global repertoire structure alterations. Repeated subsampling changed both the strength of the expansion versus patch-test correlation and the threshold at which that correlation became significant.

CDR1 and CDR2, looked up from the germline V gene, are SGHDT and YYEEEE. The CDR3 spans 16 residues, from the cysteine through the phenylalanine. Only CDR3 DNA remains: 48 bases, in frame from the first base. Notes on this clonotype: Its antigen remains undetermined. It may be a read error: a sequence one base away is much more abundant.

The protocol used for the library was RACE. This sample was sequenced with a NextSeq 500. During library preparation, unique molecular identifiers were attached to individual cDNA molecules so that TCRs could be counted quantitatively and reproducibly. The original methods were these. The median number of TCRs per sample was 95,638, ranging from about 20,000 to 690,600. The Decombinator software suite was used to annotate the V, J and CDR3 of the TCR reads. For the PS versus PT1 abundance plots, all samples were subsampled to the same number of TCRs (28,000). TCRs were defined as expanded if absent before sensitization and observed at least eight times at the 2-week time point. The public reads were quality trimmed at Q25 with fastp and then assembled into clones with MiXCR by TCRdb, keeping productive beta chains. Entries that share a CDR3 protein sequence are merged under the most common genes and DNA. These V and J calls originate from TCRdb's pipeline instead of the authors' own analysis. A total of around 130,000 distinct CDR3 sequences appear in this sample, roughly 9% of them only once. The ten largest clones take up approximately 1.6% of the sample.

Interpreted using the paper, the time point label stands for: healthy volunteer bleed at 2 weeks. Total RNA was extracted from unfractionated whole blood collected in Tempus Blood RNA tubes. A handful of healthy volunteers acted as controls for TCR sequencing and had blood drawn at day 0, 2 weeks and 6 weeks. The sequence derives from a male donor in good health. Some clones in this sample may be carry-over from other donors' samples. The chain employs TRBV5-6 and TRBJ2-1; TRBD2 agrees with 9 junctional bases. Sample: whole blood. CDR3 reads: CTSSVSGSRSYNEQFF. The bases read TGTACCAGCAGCGTTAGCGGGAGCAGGTCCTACAATGAGCAGTTCTTC. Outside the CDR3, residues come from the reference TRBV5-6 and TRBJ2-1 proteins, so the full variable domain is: DAGVTQSPTHLIKTRGQQVTLRCSPKSGHDTVSWYQQALGQGPQFIFQYYEEEERQRGNFPDRFSGHQFPNYSSELNVNALLLGDSALYLCTSSVSGSRSYNEQFFGPGTRLTVL.